The 8 T cell receptor beta chains below come from one sample, sequenced in a study of control samples from healthy donors and cancer patients. Assay: immunoSEQ multiplex PCR; the TCRdb copy retains only in-frame clones and omits some. The sample has approximately 170,000 clones; about 86% are singletons. Sequencing input: blood. These receptors originate from a young woman in good health.

V is TRBV7-9 and J is TRBJ1-2; TRBD1 aligns across 7 bases. Germline CDR1 SEHNR, CDR2 FQNEAQ (reference sequence). The junction had 9 bases not matched to a gene; V was cut back by 5 bases and J by 6 bases. This CDR3 region has 14 residues. This CDR3 is CASSRPEGAHGYTF. The CDR3 coding sequence is TGTGCCAGCAGCAGACCGGAGGGGGCTCATGGCTACACCTTC.

The chain uses TRBV5-1 and TRBJ1-1, with 9 bases identical to TRBD1. The trim removed 4 bases at V and 5 bases at J, leaving 6 bases unmatched. CDR1 is SGHRS and CDR2 is YFSETQ in the germline V gene. This CDR3 spans 14 amino acids. In DNA form, the CDR3 reads TGCGCCAGCAGCCCGGGACAGGGAACGACTGAAGCTTTCTTT. This encodes CASSPGQGTTEAFF.

This clone occurred a few times. This rearrangement joins TRBV27 to TRBJ2-7; 9 bases are a match to TRBD1. This CDR3 is 14 amino acids long. Germline CDR1 reads MNHEY; CDR2 reads SMNVEV (reference sequence). J was trimmed by 3 bases and V by 2 bases; bases with no gene match: 2. The CDR3 protein is CASSLGTGIYEQYF. In DNA form, the CDR3 reads TGTGCCAGCAGTTTAGGGACAGGGATCTACGAGCAGTACTTC.

The chain employs TRBV5-6 and TRBJ1-1, with 7 bases lining up with TRBD1. Germline CDR1 and CDR2: SGHDT and YYEEEE. This CDR3 spans 14 amino acids. V lost 1 base to trimming and J lost 4 bases; unmatched junction nucleotides: 4. CDR3 protein: CASSLTGARTEAFF. The CDR3 DNA is TGTGCCAGCAGCTTGACAGGGGCTCGCACTGAAGCTTTCTTT.

J is TRBJ1-1 and V is TRBV4-1; no firm D call. Between the trimmed V and J ends, which lost 0 bases and 0 bases, there was a span of 17 bases. Per the germline V gene, CDR1 is MGHRA and CDR2 is YSYEKL. The CDR3 runs 18 residues. This CDR3 reads CASSQDYSRQILNTEAFF. CDR3 nucleotides: TGCGCCAGCAGCCAAGACTATTCGAGGCAGATCCTGAACACTGAAGCTTTCTTT.

The chain has TRBV5-6 and TRBJ1-1, with D tentatively TRBD1 (6 bases). The germline V and J ends were trimmed by 2 bases and 0 bases, with 11 bases remaining between them. The germline CDR1 and CDR2 sequences are SGHDT and YYEEEE. CDR3 length equals 15 residues. CDR3 region: CASSFRGPLNTEAFF. DNA for the CDR3: TGTGCCAGCAGCTTTCGGGGGCCACTGAACACTGAAGCTTTCTTT.

A note on this clone: The junction and the germline gene differ at one end; a read error may be behind it. J is TRBJ1-1 and V is TRBV11-1; a possible D gene is TRBD1 (6 bases). Germline CDR1 SGHAT, CDR2 FQDESV (reference sequence). The CDR3 extends over 14 amino acids. CDR3 nucleotide sequence: TGTGCCAGCACCTTACACCGGGACAAAGGTGAAGCTTTCTTT. Its protein is CASTLHRDKGEAFF.

The genes are TRBV3-1 (or the pseudogene TRBV3-2) and TRBJ1-2, with D perhaps matching TRBD1 (6 bases). In germline, CDR1 is LGHDT, CDR2 YNNKEL (reference sequence). This CDR3 contains 14 residues. V was trimmed by 5 bases and J by 5 bases, leaving 15 bases between them. CDR3 residues: CASSSYRTVYGYTF. CDR3 nucleotide sequence: TGTGCCAGCAGCTCTTACCGGACAGTATATGGCTACACCTTC.